The clone carrying this T cell receptor (beta chain) has at least ten counts. Its antigen is still unknown. These data are taken from a study of T-cell memory formation after mild COVID-19. As for the study in general: TCR clusters were largely donor specific.

CDR1 and CDR2 (germline): SGHRS, YFSETQ. The CDR3 has 16 residues. The J segment lost 7 bases and the V segment lost 0 bases, leaving 9 bases of the junction unmatched. Whole-study results and caveats: Day 15 to 85 contracting clones showed balanced CD4/CD8; day 15 to 37 expanders favored CD4+.

TCR alpha and TCR beta cDNA libraries with sample barcodes and UMIs came from 5'RACE using constant-segment primers. TCRdb re-called the 5' RACE reads through MiXCR, storing one row per CDR3 protein. This sample carries about 140,000 distinct CDR3 sequences, roughly 6.3% of them seen once, and the ten largest clones take 2% to 2.5%. The chain is built from TRBV5-1 and TRBJ1-1, with TRBD1 matching over 10 bases. This sequence originates from an adult woman who had mild COVID-19 (a few samples of this study predate the infection). Cell type and time point are not known. The sample consisted of PBMCs or a T cell subset sorted from them (not recorded which). The CDR3 nucleotides are TGCGCCAGCAGCTTGGATGGGGGGACAGGGGCGAGTGAAGCTTTCTTT. Protein: CASSLDGGTGASEAFF.